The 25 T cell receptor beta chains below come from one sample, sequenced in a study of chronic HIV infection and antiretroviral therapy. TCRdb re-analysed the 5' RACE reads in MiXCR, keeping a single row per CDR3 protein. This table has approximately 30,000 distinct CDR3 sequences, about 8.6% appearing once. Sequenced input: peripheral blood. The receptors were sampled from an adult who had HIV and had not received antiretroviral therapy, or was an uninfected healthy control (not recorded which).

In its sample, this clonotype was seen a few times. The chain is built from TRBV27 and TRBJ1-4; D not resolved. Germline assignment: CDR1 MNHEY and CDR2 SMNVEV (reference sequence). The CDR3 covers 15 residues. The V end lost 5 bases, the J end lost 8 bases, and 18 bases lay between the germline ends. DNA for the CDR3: TGTGCCAGCAGTCCCAGGACCCTCAGCCGGGAAAAACTGTTTTTT. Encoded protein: CASSPRTLSREKLFF.

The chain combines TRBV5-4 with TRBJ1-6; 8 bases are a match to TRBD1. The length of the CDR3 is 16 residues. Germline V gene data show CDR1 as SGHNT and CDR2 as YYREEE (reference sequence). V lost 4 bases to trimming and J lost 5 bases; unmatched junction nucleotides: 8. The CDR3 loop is CASSKPRQGNNSPLHF. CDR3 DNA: TGTGCCAGCAGCAAGCCGAGACAGGGGAATAATTCACCCCTCCACTTT. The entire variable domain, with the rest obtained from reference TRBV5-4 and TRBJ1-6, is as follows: ETGVTQSPTHLIKTRGQQVTLRCSSQSGHNTVSWYQQALGQGPQFIFQYYREEENGRGNFPPRFSGLQFPNYSSELNVNALELDDSALYLCASSKPRQGNNSPLHFGNGTRLTVT.

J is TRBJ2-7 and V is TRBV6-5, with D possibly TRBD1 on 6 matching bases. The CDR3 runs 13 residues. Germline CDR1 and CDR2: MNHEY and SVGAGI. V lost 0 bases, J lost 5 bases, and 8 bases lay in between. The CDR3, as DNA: TGTGCCAGCAGTTACTCGAAGGGGGACGAGCAGTACTTC. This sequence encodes CASSYSKGDEQYF.

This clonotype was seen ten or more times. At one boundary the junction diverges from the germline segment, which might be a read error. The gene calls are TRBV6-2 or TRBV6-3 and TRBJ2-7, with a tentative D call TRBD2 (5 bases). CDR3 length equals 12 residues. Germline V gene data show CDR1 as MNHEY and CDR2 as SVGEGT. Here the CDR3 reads CASSLPGRTPDF. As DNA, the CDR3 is TGTGCCAGCAGTCTCCCCGGACGGACTCCGGACTTC.

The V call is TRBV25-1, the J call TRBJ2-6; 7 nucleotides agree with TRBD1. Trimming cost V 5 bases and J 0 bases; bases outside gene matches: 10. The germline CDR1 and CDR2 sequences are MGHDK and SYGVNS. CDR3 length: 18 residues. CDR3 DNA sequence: TGTGCCAGCAGTCCAGCTGGGACAGCGATCTCTGGGGCCAACGTCCTGACTTTC. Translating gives CASSPAGTAISGANVLTF.

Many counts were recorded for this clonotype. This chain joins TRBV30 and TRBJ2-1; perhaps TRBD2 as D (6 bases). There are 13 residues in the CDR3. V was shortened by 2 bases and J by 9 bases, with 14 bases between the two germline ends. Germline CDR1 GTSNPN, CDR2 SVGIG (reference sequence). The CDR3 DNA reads TGTGCCTGGAGTCGGGAGCAGTTCAGTGAGCAGTTCTTC. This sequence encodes CAWSREQFSEQFF.

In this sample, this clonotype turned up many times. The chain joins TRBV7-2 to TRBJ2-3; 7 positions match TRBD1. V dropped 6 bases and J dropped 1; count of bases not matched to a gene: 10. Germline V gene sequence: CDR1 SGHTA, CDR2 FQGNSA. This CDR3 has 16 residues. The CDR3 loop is CASSREDRFRTDTQYF. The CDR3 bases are TGTGCCAGCAGTAGAGAGGACAGGTTCCGCACAGATACGCAGTATTTT. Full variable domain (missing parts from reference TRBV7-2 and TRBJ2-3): GAGVSQSPSNKVTEKGKDVELRCDPISGHTALYWYRQSLGQGLEFLIYFQGNSAPDKSGLPSDRFSAERTGGSVSTLTIQRTQQEDSAVYLCASSREDRFRTDTQYFGPGTRLTVL.

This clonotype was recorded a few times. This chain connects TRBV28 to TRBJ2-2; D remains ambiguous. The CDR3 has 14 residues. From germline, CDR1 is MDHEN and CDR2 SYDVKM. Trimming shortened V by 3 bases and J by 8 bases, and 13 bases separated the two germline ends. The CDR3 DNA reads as TGTGCCAGCAGTTTGTTTCCTGAGGAAGGGGAGCTGTTTTTT. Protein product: CASSLFPEEGELFF.

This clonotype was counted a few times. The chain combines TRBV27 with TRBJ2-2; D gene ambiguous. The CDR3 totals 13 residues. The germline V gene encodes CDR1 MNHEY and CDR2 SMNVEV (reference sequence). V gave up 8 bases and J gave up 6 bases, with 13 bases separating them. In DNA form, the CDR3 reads TGTGCCAGCGCAGGAGCTGCCCCCGGGGAGCTGTTTTTT. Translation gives CASAGAAPGELFF.

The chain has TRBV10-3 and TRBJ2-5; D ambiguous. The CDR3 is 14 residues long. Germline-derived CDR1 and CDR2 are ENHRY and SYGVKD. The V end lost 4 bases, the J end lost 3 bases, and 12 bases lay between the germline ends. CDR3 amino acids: CAISGDPGEETQYF. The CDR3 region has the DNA TGTGCCATCAGTGGAGACCCCGGAGAAGAGACCCAGTACTTC.

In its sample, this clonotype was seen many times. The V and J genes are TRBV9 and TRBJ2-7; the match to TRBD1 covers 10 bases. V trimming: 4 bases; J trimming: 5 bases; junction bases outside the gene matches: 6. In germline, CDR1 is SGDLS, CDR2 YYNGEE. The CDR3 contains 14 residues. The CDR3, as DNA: TGTGCCAGCAGCTCTCGGACAGGGGGGGACGAGCAGTACTTC. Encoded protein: CASSSRTGGDEQYF.

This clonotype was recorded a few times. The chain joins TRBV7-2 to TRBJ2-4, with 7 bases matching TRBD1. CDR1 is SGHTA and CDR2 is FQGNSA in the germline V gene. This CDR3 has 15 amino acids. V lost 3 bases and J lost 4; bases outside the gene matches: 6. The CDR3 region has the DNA TGTGCCAGCAGCTTGCTCCGGGACAGTAAAAACATTCAGTACTTC. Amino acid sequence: CASSLLRDSKNIQYF.

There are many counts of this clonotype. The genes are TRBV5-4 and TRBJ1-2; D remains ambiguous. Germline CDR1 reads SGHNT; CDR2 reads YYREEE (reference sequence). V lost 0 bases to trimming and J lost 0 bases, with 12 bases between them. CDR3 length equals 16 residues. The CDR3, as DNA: TGTGCCAGCAGCTTGGCGGTAGGCCCAGCTAACTATGGCTACACCTTC. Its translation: CASSLAVGPANYGYTF. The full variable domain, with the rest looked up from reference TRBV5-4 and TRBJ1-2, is ETGVTQSPTHLIKTRGQQVTLRCSSQSGHNTVSWYQQALGQGPQFIFQYYREEENGRGNFPPRFSGLQFPNYSSELNVNALELDDSALYLCASSLAVGPANYGYTFGSGTRLTVV.

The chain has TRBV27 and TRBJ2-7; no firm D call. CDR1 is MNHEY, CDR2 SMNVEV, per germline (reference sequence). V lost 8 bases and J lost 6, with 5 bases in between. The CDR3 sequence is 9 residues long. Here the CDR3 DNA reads TGTGCCAGCGTGTGCGAGCAGTACTTC. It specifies CASVCEQYF.

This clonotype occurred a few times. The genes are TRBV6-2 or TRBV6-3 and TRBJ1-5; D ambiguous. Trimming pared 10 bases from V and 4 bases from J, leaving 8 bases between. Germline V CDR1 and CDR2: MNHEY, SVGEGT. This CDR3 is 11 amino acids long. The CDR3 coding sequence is TGTGCCACCGGAGGGAATCAGCCCCAGCATTTT. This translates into CATGGNQPQHF.

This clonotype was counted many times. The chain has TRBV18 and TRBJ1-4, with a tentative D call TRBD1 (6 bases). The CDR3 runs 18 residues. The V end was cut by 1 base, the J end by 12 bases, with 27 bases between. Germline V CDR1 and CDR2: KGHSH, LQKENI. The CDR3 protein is CASSPLPAGAGRKYELFF. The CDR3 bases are TGTGCCAGCTCACCACTTCCCGCAGGGGCGGGTAGGAAATATGAACTGTTTTTT.

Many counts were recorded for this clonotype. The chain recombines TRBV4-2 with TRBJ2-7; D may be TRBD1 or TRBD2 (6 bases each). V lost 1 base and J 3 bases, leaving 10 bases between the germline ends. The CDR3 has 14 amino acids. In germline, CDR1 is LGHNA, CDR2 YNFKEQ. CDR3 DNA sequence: TGTGCCAGCAGCCAAGGGGGGGCCCTCTACGAGCAGTACTTC. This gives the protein CASSQGGALYEQYF.

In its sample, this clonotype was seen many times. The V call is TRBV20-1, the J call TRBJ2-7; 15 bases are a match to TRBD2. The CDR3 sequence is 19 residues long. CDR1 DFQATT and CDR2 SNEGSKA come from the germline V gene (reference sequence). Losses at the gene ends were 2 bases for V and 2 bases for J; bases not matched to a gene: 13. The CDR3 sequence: CSARSPGLAGGRGTYEQYF. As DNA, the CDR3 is TGCAGTGCTAGATCTCCGGGACTAGCGGGAGGAAGGGGCACCTACGAGCAGTACTTC.

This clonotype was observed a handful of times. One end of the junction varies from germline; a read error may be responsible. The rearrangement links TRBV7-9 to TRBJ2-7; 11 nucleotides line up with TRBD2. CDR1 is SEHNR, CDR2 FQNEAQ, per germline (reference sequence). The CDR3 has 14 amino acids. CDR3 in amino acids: CASSVAGGPGEQYF. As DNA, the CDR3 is TGTGCCAGCAGCGTAGCGGGGGGGCCCGGCGAGCAGTACTTC.

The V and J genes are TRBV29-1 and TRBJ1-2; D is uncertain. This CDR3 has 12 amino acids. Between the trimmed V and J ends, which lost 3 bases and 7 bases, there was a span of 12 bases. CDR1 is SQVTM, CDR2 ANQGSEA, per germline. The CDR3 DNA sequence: TGCAGCGTTGAGGCCGCATCCGGTGGCTACACCTTC. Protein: CSVEAASGGYTF.

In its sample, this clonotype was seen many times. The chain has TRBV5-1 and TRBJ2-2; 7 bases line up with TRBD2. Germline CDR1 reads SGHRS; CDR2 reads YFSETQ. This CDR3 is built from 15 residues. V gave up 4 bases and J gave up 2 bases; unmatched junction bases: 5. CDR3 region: CASSGASGNTGELFF. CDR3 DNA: TGCGCCAGCAGCGGCGCTAGCGGAAACACCGGGGAGCTGTTTTTT.

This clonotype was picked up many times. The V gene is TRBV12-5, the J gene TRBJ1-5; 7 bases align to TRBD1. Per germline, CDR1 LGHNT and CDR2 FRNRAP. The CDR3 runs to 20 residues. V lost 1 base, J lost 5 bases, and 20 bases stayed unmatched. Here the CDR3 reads CASGLDNPTGWIADDQPQHF. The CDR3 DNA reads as TGTGCTAGTGGTTTGGATAATCCGACAGGGTGGATAGCGGATGATCAGCCCCAGCATTTT.

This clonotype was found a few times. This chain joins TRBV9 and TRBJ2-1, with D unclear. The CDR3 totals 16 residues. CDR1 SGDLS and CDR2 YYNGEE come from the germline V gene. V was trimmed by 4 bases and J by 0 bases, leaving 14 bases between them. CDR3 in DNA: TGTGCCAGCAGCCCGAGACTTCTTAGCTCCTACAATGAGCAGTTCTTC. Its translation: CASSPRLLSSYNEQFF.

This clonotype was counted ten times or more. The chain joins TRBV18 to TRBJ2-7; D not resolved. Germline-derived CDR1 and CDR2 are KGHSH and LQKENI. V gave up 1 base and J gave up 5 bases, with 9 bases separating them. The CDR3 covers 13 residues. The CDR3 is CASSPQGVDEQYF. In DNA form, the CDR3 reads TGTGCCAGCTCACCACAGGGTGTAGACGAGCAGTACTTC.

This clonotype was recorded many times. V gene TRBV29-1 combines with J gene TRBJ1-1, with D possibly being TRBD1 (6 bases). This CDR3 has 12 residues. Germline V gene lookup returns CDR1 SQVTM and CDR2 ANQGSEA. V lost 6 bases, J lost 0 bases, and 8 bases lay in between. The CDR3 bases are TGCAGCGTCCAGGGGATGAACACTGAAGCTTTCTTT. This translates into CSVQGMNTEAFF.